The present T cell receptor beta chain was sequenced within a study of response to subunit inactivated influenza vaccine. The CDR3 extends over 15 amino acids. Germline CDR1 reads SEHNR; CDR2 reads FQNEAQ (reference sequence). Between the trimmed V and J ends, which lost 2 bases and 0 bases, there was a span of 10 bases. This clonotype was detected many times. TCRdb recomputed calls from the RT-PCR reads with MiXCR, one row per CDR3 protein. This table has 450,000 to 500,000 distinct CDR3 sequences, roughly 9.7% appearing once. The receptor's source is a man aged 50-60 years who received an inactivated influenza vaccine. The V call is TRBV7-9, the J call TRBJ1-2; D is perhaps TRBD1 (5 bases). The input for sequencing was PBMCs from blood, taken roughly 46 days after vaccination. In DNA, the CDR3 is TGTGCCAGCAGCTTATCGGGGGGAACTAACTATGGCTACACCTTC. This codes for CASSLSGGTNYGYTF.